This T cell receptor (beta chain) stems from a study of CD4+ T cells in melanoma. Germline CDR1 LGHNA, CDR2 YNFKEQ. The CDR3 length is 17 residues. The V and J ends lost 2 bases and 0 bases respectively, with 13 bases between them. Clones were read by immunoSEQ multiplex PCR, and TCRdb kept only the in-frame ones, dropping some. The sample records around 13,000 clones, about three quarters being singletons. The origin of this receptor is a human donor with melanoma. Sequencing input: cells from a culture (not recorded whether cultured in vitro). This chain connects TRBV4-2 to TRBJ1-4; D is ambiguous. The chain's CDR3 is CASSQRPGGPTNEKLFF. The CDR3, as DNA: TGTGCCAGCAGCCAACGCCCCGGTGGACCAACTAATGAAAAACTGTTTTTT.